The clone carrying this T cell receptor beta chain was observed a single time. The target antigen is unknown. The method was immunoSEQ multiplex PCR; TCRdb's version includes in-frame clones alone and lacks a portion of them. The top ten clones hold 0.9% to 1.5% of a sample with approximately 100,000 clones, 93% of them seen once. Germline values: CDR1 DFQATT, CDR2 SNEGSKA (reference sequence). The ends were cut back, 3 bases at V and 4 bases at J, with 7 bases in the middle. The CDR3 spans 11 residues. This specimen comes from a study of graft-versus-host responses after intestinal transplantation. Study-wide background: Those transplanted obtained multivisceral, liver-intestinal, or isolated intestinal grafts. Recipients across the board were started on anti-thymocyte globulin induction, then kept on tacrolimus and steroids for about three years.

This receptor was identified in a human donor who received an intestinal transplant. This material consisted of unstimulated CD8+ T cells sorted from spleen or lymph node cells, taken before intestinal transplant. The rearrangement uses TRBV20-1 and TRBJ2-7, with no clear D. The CDR3 nucleotides read TGCAGTGCTAGGTCCGAATACGAGCAGTACTTC. This codes for CSARSEYEQYF.